The 21 T cell receptor beta chains in this list originate from one sample, sequenced in a study of blood T cell repertoires in COVID-19. Repertoires were generated with immunoSEQ multiplex PCR, while TCRdb's copy carries only in-frame clones and drops some. The sample records about 310,000 clones, over 85% being singletons. Sequences were obtained from PBMCs or T cells enriched from blood (not recorded which). These receptors were taken from a woman in her thirties who had recovered from COVID-19.

The chain uses TRBV7-3 and TRBJ1-3; D unresolved. The V gene's germline CDR1 is SGHTA and CDR2 FQGTGA. The V gene lost 7 bases and the J gene lost 0 bases, with 22 bases spanning the gap. The CDR3 consists of 18 residues. CDR3 protein: CASTKTGDQPFSGNTIYF. The CDR3 nucleotides are TGTGCCAGCACCAAAACGGGAGACCAACCTTTCTCTGGAAACACCATATATTTT.

The V and J genes are TRBV11-2 and TRBJ2-1; TRBD2 aligns across 7 bases. The CDR3 has 17 amino acids. Germline CDR1 and CDR2: SGHAT and FQNNGV. V gave up 1 base and J gave up 7 bases; unmatched junction bases: 13. CDR3 amino acids: CASSLGASGSLRNEQFF. The CDR3 coding sequence is TGTGCCAGCAGCTTAGGGGCTAGCGGTAGCCTGCGGAATGAGCAGTTCTTC.

A single count supports this clone. V is TRBV9 and J is TRBJ1-1, with a tentative D call TRBD1 (6 bases). Germline CDR1 is SGDLS and CDR2 is YYNGEE. The V end was cut by 2 bases, the J end by 2 bases, with 10 bases between. This CDR3 has 14 residues. The CDR3 loop is CASSVGASNTEAFF. As DNA, the CDR3 is TGTGCCAGCAGCGTGGGGGCGAGTAACACTGAAGCTTTCTTT.

The chain carries TRBV5-1 and TRBJ1-2, with D perhaps matching TRBD1 (5 bases). Trimming shortened V by 1 base and J by 4 bases, and 11 bases separated the two germline ends. The CDR3 loop spans 14 amino acids. CDR1 is SGHRS, CDR2 YFSETQ, per germline. The CDR3 region has the DNA TGCGCCAGCAGCTTGACACAGGTCACCTATGGCTACACCTTC. This encodes CASSLTQVTYGYTF.

The chain recombines TRBV5-4 with TRBJ1-6; 8 bases fit TRBD1. V lost 1 base, J lost 7 bases, and 7 bases stayed unmatched. The CDR3 spans 16 residues. CDR1 SGHNT and CDR2 YYREEE come from the germline V gene (reference sequence). CDR3 sequence (DNA): TGTGCCAGCAGCTTGTCTCAGGGGGCGGGAAATTCACCCCTCCACTTT. Its protein is CASSLSQGAGNSPLHF.

The chain couples TRBV10-3 to TRBJ2-2, with 7 bases matching TRBD2. CDR1 is ENHRY, CDR2 SYGVKD, per germline. V shed 3 bases and J 7 bases; nucleotides not matched to a gene: 11. The CDR3 is 16 residues long. The CDR3 nucleotides read TGTGCCATCAGTGAACGTGAGACTCGGGAGGACGGGGAGCTGTTTTTT. The encoded protein is CAISERETREDGELFF.

V usage is TRBV18 and J usage is TRBJ2-7; 8 positions agree with TRBD1. In germline, CDR1 is KGHSH, CDR2 LQKENI. The CDR3 extends over 16 amino acids. V was clipped by 5 bases and J by 3 bases; unmatched bases: 12. DNA for the CDR3: TGTGCCAGCTCATATTCAACCGGGACAGGATACTACGAGCAGTACTTC. This gives the protein CASSYSTGTGYYEQYF. Based on the CDR3 plus reference TRBV18 and TRBJ2-7, the full variable domain is NAGVMQNPRHLVRRRGQEARLRCSPMKGHSHVYWYRQLPEEGLKFMVYLQKENIIDESGMPKERFSAEFPKEGPSILRIQQVVRGDSAAYFCASSYSTGTGYYEQYFGPGTRLTVT.

The chain carries TRBV27 and TRBJ1-5; a weak D match, TRBD1 (6 bases). V was pared by 8 bases and J by 3 bases, with 14 bases between. The CDR3 covers 14 residues. Per the germline V gene, CDR1 is MNHEY and CDR2 is SMNVEV (reference sequence). This chain's CDR3 is CASWGRALNQPQHF. The CDR3, as DNA: TGTGCCAGCTGGGGGCGGGCCCTCAATCAGCCCCAGCATTTT.

The chain has TRBV27 and TRBJ2-7; 8 bases are shared with TRBD2. V lost 4 bases to trimming and J lost 2 bases; unmatched junction nucleotides: 7. Germline-derived CDR1 and CDR2 are MNHEY and SMNVEV (reference sequence). The CDR3 has 15 amino acids. The CDR3 coding sequence is TGTGCCAGCAGTTCCGCCCAGCGGGGGACCTACGAGCAGTACTTC. Its translation is CASSSAQRGTYEQYF.

The V call is TRBV29-1, the J call TRBJ2-2; 7 positions agree with TRBD1. V was clipped by 7 bases and J by 0 bases; unmatched bases: 5. Germline V gives CDR1 SQVTM, CDR2 ANQGSEA. This CDR3 has 14 residues. CDR3 coding DNA: TGCAGCGGCCGGACAGGCGCGAACACCGGGGAGCTGTTTTTT. The encoded protein is CSGRTGANTGELFF.

J is TRBJ2-1 and V is TRBV7-3; TRBD2 matches at 16 bases. With V trimmed by 0 bases and J by 7 bases, 3 bases remained unmatched. The CDR3 runs 17 residues. Germline CDR1 and CDR2: SGHTA and FQGTGA. This CDR3 reads CASSLTGLAGGFNEQFF. The CDR3 DNA sequence: TGTGCCAGCAGCTTAACGGGACTAGCGGGAGGGTTTAATGAGCAGTTCTTC.

The chain joins TRBV6-1 to TRBJ1-1, with 7 bases aligning to TRBD1. V trimming: 2 bases; J trimming: 10 bases; junction bases outside the gene matches: 19. This CDR3 has 17 amino acids. Germline V gives CDR1 MNHNS, CDR2 SASEGT. Here the CDR3 DNA reads TGTGCCAGCAGTGAAAGTCCGAGGGGGCTGGTCCTAAGGGGAGCTTTCTTT. Its protein product is CASSESPRGLVLRGAFF.

This rearrangement joins TRBV18 to TRBJ1-2; 10 bases are shared with TRBD1. Per the germline V gene, CDR1 is KGHSH and CDR2 is LQKENI. The CDR3 spans 14 residues. The ends lost 5 bases at V and 4 bases at J; junction bases unmatched: 4. Written as DNA, the CDR3 is TGTGCCAGCTCAGAGACAGGGGGCACCTATGGCTACACCTTC. It is translated as CASSETGGTYGYTF.

This clone was counted only a few times. The chain couples TRBV3-1 (or the pseudogene TRBV3-2) to TRBJ2-7; TRBD1 matches 8 bases. Trimming cost V 1 base and J 2 bases; bases outside gene matches: 1. Germline CDR1 reads LGHDT; CDR2 reads YNNKEL (reference sequence). The CDR3 has 14 amino acids. CDR3 sequence reads: CASSQGTGTYEQYF. CDR3 sequence (DNA): TGTGCCAGCAGCCAAGGGACAGGGACCTACGAGCAGTACTTC.

The chain employs TRBV15 and TRBJ2-1; 10 nucleotides align to TRBD2. The ends lost 1 base at V and 1 base at J; junction bases unmatched: 10. The germline CDR1 and CDR2 sequences are LNHNV and YYDKDF (reference sequence). This CDR3 spans 19 amino acids. The CDR3 loop is CATSRVGTSVTRSYNEQFF. The CDR3 DNA follows: TGTGCCACCAGCAGAGTAGGGACTAGCGTTACAAGGTCCTACAATGAGCAGTTCTTC.

V is TRBV7-9 and J is TRBJ1-5; the D is unclear. The V gene's germline CDR1 is SEHNR and CDR2 FQNEAQ (reference sequence). This CDR3 region has 13 residues. The V end lost 8 bases, the J end lost 0 bases, and 8 bases lay between the germline ends. The CDR3 protein is CASSGDSNQPQHF. Written as DNA, the CDR3 is TGTGCCAGCTCCGGGGATAGCAATCAGCCCCAGCATTTT.

About this clone itself: In the same sample, other DNA sequences code for this CDR3. The rearrangement joins TRBV25-1 to TRBJ2-7; the D gene is possibly TRBD2 (5 bases). The CDR3 consists of 13 residues. Trimming cost V 4 bases and J 2 bases, with 9 bases left between them. CDR1 is MGHDK, CDR2 SYGVNS, per germline. CDR3 sequence (DNA): TGTGCCAGCAGTGCGGCGGGTACCTACGAGCAGTACTTC. Its protein is CASSAAGTYEQYF.

This clone has a handful of counts. J is TRBJ1-2 and V is TRBV6-4, with D possibly being TRBD1 (6 bases). Trimming left V 6 bases short and J 1 base short, with 18 bases between. The germline gives CDR1 MRHNA, CDR2 SNTAGT. The CDR3 contains 16 residues. CDR3 nucleotides: TGTGCCAGCAGGCCCGGGGGGGCAGGGATTAACTATGGCTACACCTTC. Translation gives CASRPGGAGINYGYTF.

This chain links TRBV13 with TRBJ1-2; D unresolved. Germline V gene data show CDR1 as PRHDT and CDR2 as FYEKMQ (reference sequence). This CDR3 is 15 amino acids long. V dropped 0 bases and J dropped 6 bases, with 14 bases sitting between them. The CDR3 loop reads CASSLGVPSLNGYTF. The DNA of the CDR3 is TGTGCCAGCAGCTTAGGGGTGCCTTCCCTAAATGGCTACACCTTC. Combining the CDR3 with reference TRBV13 and TRBJ1-2 gives the whole variable domain AAGVIQSPRHLIKEKRETATLKCYPIPRHDTVYWYQQGPGQDPQFLISFYEKMQSDKGSIPDRFSAQQFSDYHSELNMSSLELGDSALYFCASSLGVPSLNGYTFGSGTRLTVV.

The V call is TRBV7-9, the J call TRBJ2-1; 7 bases are shared with TRBD2. Germline CDR1 is SEHNR and CDR2 is FQNEAQ (reference sequence). V trimming: 5 bases; J trimming: 1 base; junction bases outside the gene matches: 8. The length of the CDR3 is 16 residues. Here the CDR3 reads CASSPREDWSYNEQFF. The DNA for the CDR3 is TGTGCCAGCAGCCCACGGGAGGACTGGTCCTACAATGAGCAGTTCTTC.

The chain recombines TRBV5-1 with TRBJ2-1, with D possibly TRBD2 on 5 matching bases. The V end lost 2 bases, the J end lost 8 bases, and 17 bases lay between the germline ends. Germline-derived CDR1 and CDR2 are SGHRS and YFSETQ. The CDR3 spans 15 residues. The CDR3: CASSFPAGVGDEQFF. The CDR3 DNA reads as TGCGCCAGCAGCTTCCCGGCCGGCGTCGGGGATGAGCAGTTCTTC.